These 20 T cell receptor beta chains share one sample of origin, sequenced in a study of cytomegalovirus exposure and HLA in healthy donors. PCR amplification relied on 60 Vbeta primers (plus 13 Jbeta primers). Clones were read by immunoSEQ multiplex PCR, and TCRdb kept only the in-frame ones, dropping some. The data contain more than 85,000 clones, 69% of them singletons. The sample was PBMCs. The receptors here all came from a man between 25 and 39 years old in good health and CMV-seronegative.

The chain is built from TRBV14 and TRBJ2-7; TRBD1 agrees at 7 bases. V shed 2 bases and J 3 bases; nucleotides not matched to a gene: 4. Germline-derived CDR1 and CDR2 are SGHDN and FVKESK. This CDR3 has 14 residues. The CDR3 region has the DNA TGTGCCAGCAGCCAACAGACAGGGAACTACGAGCAGTACTTC. Encoded protein: CASSQQTGNYEQYF.

The sample holds one count of this clone. The rearrangement joins TRBV7-2 to TRBJ2-5; D might be TRBD1 (6 bases). The CDR3 is 14 amino acids. CDR1 is SGHTA and CDR2 is FQGNSA in the germline V gene. The V gene lost 1 base and the J gene lost 4 bases, with 10 bases spanning the gap. The CDR3, as DNA: TGTGCCAGCAGCTTAGACAGGGCTTCAGAGACCCAGTACTTC. This sequence encodes CASSLDRASETQYF.

The chain carries TRBV7-2 and TRBJ1-1, with D hard to call. Germline assignment: CDR1 SGHTA and CDR2 FQGNSA. V was trimmed by 4 bases and J by 5 bases, leaving 11 bases between them. This CDR3 region has 13 residues. The CDR3 coding sequence is TGTGCCAGCAGCTCCCAGGTGTCGACTGAAGCTTTCTTT. Protein: CASSSQVSTEAFF.

The chain carries TRBV5-6 and TRBJ2-5; 7 positions agree with TRBD2. After removal of 0 bases from V and 1 base from J, the junction contained 6 bases not matched to a gene. Germline loops: CDR1 SGHDT, CDR2 YYEEEE. CDR3 size: 16 residues. CDR3 residues: CASSLGALAVQETQYF. The CDR3 nucleotides are TGTGCCAGCAGCTTGGGAGCGCTAGCGGTCCAAGAGACCCAGTACTTC.

This clone was detected a few times. The chain has TRBV28 and TRBJ2-3; possibly TRBD2 for D (6 bases). Germline loops: CDR1 MDHEN, CDR2 SYDVKM. This CDR3 comprises 14 residues. V was shortened by 2 bases and J by 2 bases, with 8 bases between the two germline ends. DNA of the CDR3: TGTGCCAGCAGTTTAGCGGGAAACACAGATACGCAGTATTTT. This encodes CASSLAGNTDTQYF.

This clone occurred a few times. The chain employs TRBV4-3 and TRBJ1-6, with TRBD1 matching over 8 bases. Germline CDR1 and CDR2: LGHNA and YSLEER. The CDR3 is made up of 16 amino acids. Trimming took 2 bases from V and 10 from J; bases not matched to a gene: 10. CDR3 nucleotide sequence: TGCGCCAGCAGCCAACGGACAGGGCCAGTTCGCTCACCCCTCCACTTT. This codes for CASSQRTGPVRSPLHF.

The chain recombines TRBV6-5 with TRBJ2-5; D is undetermined. The CDR3 has 14 amino acids. Trimming left V 2 bases short and J 7 bases short, with 14 bases between. Germline CDR1 and CDR2: MNHEY and SVGAGI. In DNA form, the CDR3 reads TGTGCCAGCAGTTACCGCGTTCGGGTAGCGACCCAGTACTTC. Protein: CASSYRVRVATQYF.

The chain is built from TRBV23-1 and TRBJ2-4; no firm D call. TRBV23-1 counts as an open reading frame of uncertain function. Trimming stripped 3 bases from V and 0 bases from J, with 9 bases between. The CDR3 length is 15 residues. The CDR3, as DNA: TGCGCCAGCAGTCAGCCCCTACTAGCCAAAAACATTCAGTACTTC. Amino acids: CASSQPLLAKNIQYF.

This chain joins TRBV13 and TRBJ2-1; 16 nucleotides line up with TRBD2. With 4 bases clipped from V and 9 bases from J, the junction kept 3 bases outside the gene matches. Germline values: CDR1 PRHDT, CDR2 FYEKMQ (reference sequence). The length of the CDR3 is 15 residues. The CDR3 nucleotides are TGTGCCAGCAGCTCCGGGACTAGCGGGAGGGGTGAGCAGTTCTTC. Translated, it gives CASSSGTSGRGEQFF.

This chain uses TRBV28 with TRBJ2-3; 9 positions agree with TRBD1. Trimming cost V 2 bases and J 2 bases; bases outside gene matches: 14. The germline V gene has CDR1 MDHEN and CDR2 SYDVKM. This CDR3 spans 19 amino acids. For the CDR3, the DNA is TGTGCCAGCAGTTTAACCGGCTCGGACAGGGGTTTTGACACAGATACGCAGTATTTT. Translated: CASSLTGSDRGFDTDTQYF.

The chain is built from TRBV9 and TRBJ2-7; 10 bases map to TRBD2. V shed 7 bases and J 3 bases; nucleotides not matched to a gene: 16. The CDR3 spans 17 residues. Germline assignment: CDR1 SGDLS and CDR2 YYNGEE. CDR3 sequence reads: CASGVASGSFPLYEQYF. The CDR3 DNA sequence: TGTGCCAGCGGGGTGGCTAGCGGGAGCTTCCCTCTCTACGAGCAGTACTTC.

This clone was seen a handful of times. The chain employs TRBV7-2 and TRBJ2-5; D might be TRBD1 (7 bases). CDR3 length: 13 residues. Germline V CDR1 and CDR2: SGHTA, FQGNSA. V lost 5 bases and J 7 bases, leaving 14 bases between the germline ends. CDR3 DNA: TGTGCCAGCAGCGAGCGACAGGGAGGGACCCAGTACTTC. This encodes CASSERQGGTQYF.

This clone was detected only a few times. The chain uses TRBV18 and TRBJ2-5; D is perhaps TRBD2 (5 bases). The CDR3 runs 13 residues. Trimming pared 3 bases from V and 4 bases from J, leaving 9 bases between. The germline gives CDR1 KGHSH, CDR2 LQKENI. The CDR3 coding sequence is TGTGCCAGCTCACCCCCGGCGGGAGAGACCCAGTACTTC. It codes for CASSPPAGETQYF.

This chain uses TRBV19 with TRBJ1-5; possible D gene TRBD1, 5 bases. V dropped 9 bases and J dropped 0 bases, with 15 bases sitting between them. This CDR3 contains 15 residues. Germline CDR1 is LNHDA and CDR2 is SQIVND (reference sequence). The CDR3 DNA is TGTGCCAGCCGGAGGGACGTCTATAGCAATCAGCCCCAGCATTTT. It yields the protein CASRRDVYSNQPQHF.

The chain couples TRBV7-2 to TRBJ2-3, with D tentatively TRBD2 (5 bases). The CDR3 extends over 14 amino acids. V gave up 5 bases and J gave up 4 bases, with 13 bases separating them. Germline V gene lookup returns CDR1 SGHTA and CDR2 FQGNSA. CDR3 bases: TGTGCCAGCAGCCCCCTACTAGGTTCAGATACGCAGTATTTT. Translating it yields CASSPLLGSDTQYF. Drawing the rest from reference TRBV7-2 and TRBJ2-3, the complete variable domain is GAGVSQSPSNKVTEKGKDVELRCDPISGHTALYWYRQSLGQGLEFLIYFQGNSAPDKSGLPSDRFSAERTGGSVSTLTIQRTQQEDSAVYLCASSPLLGSDTQYFGPGTRLTVL.

The chain joins TRBV11-3 to TRBJ1-1; D is uncertain. Germline assignment: CDR1 SGHNT and CDR2 YENEEA. Trimming took 1 base from V and 6 from J, leaving 15 bases between them. This CDR3 is built from 15 residues. The CDR3 region has the DNA TGTGCCAGCAGCTTAGTCGCCGGATCGGGAGCTGAAGCTTTCTTT. As protein: CASSLVAGSGAEAFF.

The CDR3 DNA sequence: TGTGCCAGCAGTCCGCTCAGGGGGTGGAGCACCGGGGAGCTGTTTTTT. As protein: CASSPLRGWSTGELFF. The chain has TRBV27 and TRBJ2-2; TRBD1 agrees at 7 bases. V shed 5 bases and J 4 bases; nucleotides not matched to a gene: 10. CDR3 length equals 16 residues. Germline V gene sequence: CDR1 MNHEY, CDR2 SMNVEV (reference sequence).

The chain recombines TRBV28 with TRBJ2-5; possible D gene TRBD2, 5 bases. Trimming cost V 6 bases and J 2 bases, with 13 bases left between them. Germline CDR1 is MDHEN and CDR2 is SYDVKM. This CDR3 has 14 amino acids. The DNA of the CDR3 is TGTGCCAGCAGCACTAGGAAACTACAAGAGACCCAGTACTTC. Its protein product is CASSTRKLQETQYF.

The CDR3 sequence: CASSQERRTITGELFF. Written as DNA, the CDR3 is TGTGCCAGCAGCCAAGAGCGGCGTACAATCACCGGGGAGCTGTTTTTT. The chain carries TRBV4-2 and TRBJ2-2; D is unresolved. Trimming removed 0 bases at V and 4 bases at J, with 12 bases between. CDR3 length: 16 residues. Germline assignment: CDR1 LGHNA and CDR2 YNFKEQ.

V gene TRBV6-5 combines with J gene TRBJ1-2; TRBD1 matches at 7 bases. V trimming: 6 bases; J trimming: 4 bases; junction bases outside the gene matches: 8. The V gene's germline CDR1 is MNHEY and CDR2 SVGAGI. The CDR3 is 14 residues long. CDR3 loop: CASSRGGQPYGYTF. CDR3 nucleotide sequence: TGTGCCAGCAGCCGAGGGGGACAGCCCTATGGCTACACCTTC.